The clone carrying this TCR beta chain was found once. The length of the CDR3 is 14 residues. V lost 6 bases and J 1 base, leaving 13 bases between the germline ends. Germline CDR1 SGHDT, CDR2 YYEEEE. A second roughly 6 to 11 cycle PCR used barcoded and J-beta primers. TCRdb fed the 5' RACE reads into MiXCR, producing one record per CDR3 protein. The table lists fewer than 950,000 distinct CDR3 sequences, 35% to 40% of them singletons, with under 15% in the top ten. This sample stems from a study of blood T cells in healthy people across ages. Samples had at least 6.5 million PBMCs isolated from them. Sequencing was done on a sample of blood. The sequence came from a man between 18 and 35 years old in good health. The V call is TRBV5-6, the J call TRBJ1-1; D is uncertain. Written as DNA, the CDR3 is TGTGCCAGCATCTCGCAAGGGAGGAACACTGAAGCTTTCTTT. Encoded protein: CASISQGRNTEAFF. Full variable domain (missing parts from reference TRBV5-6 and TRBJ1-1): DAGVTQSPTHLIKTRGQQVTLRCSPKSGHDTVSWYQQALGQGPQFIFQYYEEEERQRGNFPDRFSGHQFPNYSSELNVNALLLGDSALYLCASISQGRNTEAFFGQGTRLTVV.